A selection of T cell receptor beta chains follows, all from one sample in a study of identical twins. TCRdb re-called the 5' RACE reads with MiXCR, one entry per CDR3 protein. The profile shows hundreds of thousands of distinct CDR3 sequences, 8.5% to 9.5% of them singletons. In addition, the sample was reused for a study of yellow fever vaccine responses in identical twins.

What was sequenced was PBMCs. Every receptor here comes from a woman aged 18-29 years in good health. CDR3s include the opening cysteine and the closing phenylalanine or tryptophan. The D gene is left open where the match is weak. Clone size is given for some rows only: seen once, a few or many times, or a class if the clone is expanded.

d_gene: NA
abundance: many
v_gene: TRBV12-3/TRBV12-4
j_gene: TRBJ2-7
CDR3nt: TGTGCCAGCAGTTTAGGTATGCTAGGGGCCTACGAGCAGTACTTC
CDR3aa: CASSLGMLGAYEQYF

d_gene: NA
abundance: many
v_gene: TRBV29-1
j_gene: TRBJ2-1
CDR3nt: TGCAGCGTTGAAGAAGGCTATGAGCAGTTCTTC
CDR3aa: CSVEEGYEQFF

d_gene: TRBD2
abundance: NA
v_gene: TRBV7-2
j_gene: TRBJ2-7
CDR3nt: TGTGCCAGCAGCTTATATGGGACTAGCGGGAGGGCCTACGAGCAGTACTTC
CDR3aa: CASSLYGTSGRAYEQYF

d_gene: NA
abundance: NA
v_gene: TRBV5-5
j_gene: TRBJ1-4
CDR3nt: TGTGCCAGCAGCTTGCGGGCCGGTAAAAGTGAAAAACTGTTTTTT
CDR3aa: CASSLRAGKSEKLFF

d_gene: NA
abundance: many
v_gene: TRBV29-1
j_gene: TRBJ2-5
CDR3nt: TGCAGCCTCCGTGGATACAGGGAACACCAAGAGACCCAGTACTTC
CDR3aa: CSLRGYREHQETQYF

d_gene: NA
abundance: NA
v_gene: TRBV9
j_gene: TRBJ2-7
CDR3nt: TGTGCCAGCAGCGTAGACTCTAAAGGGTACGAGCAGTACTTC
CDR3aa: CASSVDSKGYEQYF

d_gene: NA
abundance: many
v_gene: TRBV6-4
j_gene: TRBJ2-3
CDR3nt: TGTGCCAGCAGTGAGGGACCCGCGAGCACAGATACGCAGTATTTT
CDR3aa: CASSEGPASTDTQYF

d_gene: NA
abundance: NA
v_gene: TRBV28
j_gene: TRBJ2-7
CDR3nt: TGTGCCAGCACGCACCGGGACTTTGCCTCCTACGAGCAGTACTTC
CDR3aa: CASTHRDFASYEQYF

d_gene: TRBD2
abundance: NA
v_gene: TRBV20-1
j_gene: TRBJ2-2
CDR3nt: TGCAGTGCTAGGACTAGCGGGGGTGCCGGGGAGCTGTTTTTT
CDR3aa: CSARTSGGAGELFF

d_gene: TRBD2
abundance: many
v_gene: TRBV2
j_gene: TRBJ2-1
CDR3nt: TGTGTCGGGGCCGCAGGGAGGGGTGAGCAGTTCTTC
CDR3aa: CVGAAGRGEQFF

d_gene: NA
abundance: few
v_gene: TRBV6-4
j_gene: TRBJ2-1
CDR3nt: TGTGCCAGCAGCAACTTCCGGGACAATGAGCAGTTCTTC
CDR3aa: CASSNFRDNEQFF

d_gene: TRBD2
abundance: NA
v_gene: TRBV12-3/TRBV12-4
j_gene: TRBJ2-5
CDR3nt: TGTGCCAGCAGTTTGAGCGGGAGGGCAGAGACCCAGTACTTC
CDR3aa: CASSLSGRAETQYF